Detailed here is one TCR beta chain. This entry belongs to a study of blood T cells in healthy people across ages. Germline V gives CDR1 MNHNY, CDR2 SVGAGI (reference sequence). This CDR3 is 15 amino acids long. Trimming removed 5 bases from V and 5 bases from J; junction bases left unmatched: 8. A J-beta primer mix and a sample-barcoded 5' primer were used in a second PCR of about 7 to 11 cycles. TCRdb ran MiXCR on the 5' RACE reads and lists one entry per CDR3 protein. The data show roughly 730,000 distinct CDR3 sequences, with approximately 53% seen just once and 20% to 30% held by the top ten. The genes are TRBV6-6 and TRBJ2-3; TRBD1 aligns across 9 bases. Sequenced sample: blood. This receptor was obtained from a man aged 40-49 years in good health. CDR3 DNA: TGTGCCAGCAGTCCACAGGGGGCTGGGGAAGATACGCAGTATTTT. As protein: CASSPQGAGEDTQYF.